This T cell receptor (beta chain) stems from a study of shared clonotypes between healthy human individuals. Germline CDR1 reads SGHRS; CDR2 reads YFSETQ. The V and J ends lost 0 bases and 3 bases respectively, with 10 bases between them. This CDR3 is 14 amino acids long. As to this clone: Its antigen remains unknown.

General observations from the study: The expectation was that sequencing depth would affect clonotype sharing among donors. Naive CD4 clonotypes overlapped across a handful of donors at roughly 4.5%.

Method: immunoSEQ multiplex PCR; TCRdb's copy keeps in-frame clones and lacks some. The top ten hold around 1.7% of the sample, which has under 750,000 clones, 72% seen once. Sequenced material: memory CD4+ T cells sorted from blood. Specified subset: CD45RA-negative fraction. The chain is built from TRBV5-1 and TRBJ2-7, with D possibly TRBD2 on 6 matching bases. The sequence was collected from a woman younger than 45 in good health. The CDR3 bases are TGCGCCAGCAGCTTGGGGGAGGAGCTCTACGAGCAGTACTTC. Encoded protein: CASSLGEELYEQYF. The whole variable domain, remainder taken from reference TRBV5-1 and TRBJ2-7, is KAGVTQTPRYLIKTRGQQVTLSCSPISGHRSVSWYQQTPGQGLQFLFEYFSETQRNKGNFPGRFSGRQFSNSRSEMNVSTLELGDSALYLCASSLGEELYEQYFGPGTRLTVT.